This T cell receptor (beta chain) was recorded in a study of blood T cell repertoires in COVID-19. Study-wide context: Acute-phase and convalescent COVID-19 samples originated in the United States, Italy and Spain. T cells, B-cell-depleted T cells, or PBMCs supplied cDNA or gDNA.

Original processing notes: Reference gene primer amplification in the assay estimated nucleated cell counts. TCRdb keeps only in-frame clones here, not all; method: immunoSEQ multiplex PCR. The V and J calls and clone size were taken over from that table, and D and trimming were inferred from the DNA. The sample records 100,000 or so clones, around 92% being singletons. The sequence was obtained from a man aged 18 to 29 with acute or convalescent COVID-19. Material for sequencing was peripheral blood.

CDR3 amino acids: CASSLDFDRGFYSPLHF. Here the CDR3 DNA reads TGTGCCAGCAGCTTAGATTTTGACAGGGGATTTTACTCACCCCTCCACTTT. V gene TRBV11-2 combines with J gene TRBJ1-6; TRBD1 aligns across 8 bases. The CDR3 has 17 amino acids. With V trimmed by 0 bases and J by 10 bases, 11 bases remained unmatched. CDR1 is SGHAT and CDR2 is FQNNGV in the germline V gene.